Shown below are 25 T cell receptor beta chains from a single sample sequenced in a study of human T cells and chemical hapten exposure. As to time point: pre-sensitization, week 0. Noted treatment: therapeutic diphenylcyclopropenone sensitization with weekly scalp DPC. TCRdb reanalysed the RACE reads using MiXCR and keeps one entry per CDR3 protein. The data hold about 62,000 distinct CDR3 sequences, with around 7% observed a single time. The source material was whole blood, sampled in connection with sensitization to the hapten diphenylcyclopropenone (DPC). The receptors derive from a woman aged 30 to 39 with alopecia areata. Some clones in this sample may be carry-over from other donors' samples.

This clonotype was counted at least ten times. The chain uses TRBV7-6 and TRBJ1-1; D is uncertain. V lost 0 bases and J lost 11, with 19 bases in between. The CDR3 sequence is 15 residues long. The V gene's germline CDR1 is SGHVS and CDR2 FNYEAQ. CDR3 sequence reads: CASSLAAVRGGIAFF. The CDR3 DNA sequence: TGTGCCAGCAGCTTAGCTGCGGTACGGGGTGGTATCGCTTTCTTT. The full variable domain, rest sourced from reference TRBV7-6 and TRBJ1-1, is GAGVSQSPRYKVTKRGQDVALRCDPISGHVSLYWYRQALGQGPEFLTYFNYEAQQDKSGLPNDRFSAERPEGSISTLTIQRTEQRDSAMYRCASSLAAVRGGIAFFGQGTRLTVV.

This clonotype was observed at least ten times. The V and J genes are TRBV7-6 and TRBJ2-3, with 12 bases aligning to TRBD2. The CDR3 has 15 residues. The V segment lost 4 bases and the J segment 2 bases; nucleotides outside the gene matches: 1. The V gene's germline CDR1 is SGHVS and CDR2 FNYEAQ. CDR3 residues: CASSWTSGVTDTQYF. The CDR3 DNA reads TGTGCCAGCAGCTGGACTAGCGGGGTCACAGATACGCAGTATTTT. Combining the CDR3 with reference TRBV7-6 and TRBJ2-3 gives the whole variable domain GAGVSQSPRYKVTKRGQDVALRCDPISGHVSLYWYRQALGQGPEFLTYFNYEAQQDKSGLPNDRFSAERPEGSISTLTIQRTEQRDSAMYRCASSWTSGVTDTQYFGPGTRLTVL.

This clonotype was counted only a few times. The rearrangement links TRBV29-1 to TRBJ2-5; no clear D. Per germline, CDR1 SQVTM and CDR2 ANQGSEA. V was trimmed by 7 bases and J by 2 bases, leaving 14 bases between them. CDR3 length: 13 residues. The CDR3 reads CSAMIRIQETQYF. Written as DNA, the CDR3 is TGCAGCGCCATGATTCGTATACAAGAGACCCAGTACTTC. The full variable domain, with the rest looked up from reference TRBV29-1 and TRBJ2-5, is SAVISQKPSRDICQRGTSLTIQCQVDSQVTMMFWYRQQPGQSLTLIATANQGSEATYESGFVIDKFPISRPNLTFSTLTVSNMSPEDSSIYLCSAMIRIQETQYFGPGTRLLVL.

This sequence joins TRBV7-3 and TRBJ1-6; D perhaps matches TRBD1 (5 bases). The CDR3 totals 13 residues. Germline V gene data show CDR1 as SGHTA and CDR2 as FQGTGA. Trimming took 5 bases from V and 8 from J, leaving 10 bases between them. CDR3 DNA sequence: TGTGCCAGCAGCCCTAAGACAGATTCACCCCTCCACTTT. Translation gives CASSPKTDSPLHF.

This clonotype has just a few counts. J is TRBJ1-5 and V is TRBV6-6; possible D gene TRBD1, 6 bases. CDR3 length: 14 residues. Germline V CDR1 and CDR2: MNHNY, SVGAGI (reference sequence). The germline V and J ends were trimmed by 3 bases and 5 bases, with 11 bases remaining between them. CDR3: CASSYQGPDQPQHF. The CDR3 DNA follows: TGTGCCAGCAGTTATCAGGGGCCTGATCAGCCCCAGCATTTT.

This clonotype came up many times. This chain joins TRBV5-4 and TRBJ1-1, with 7 positions matching TRBD1. The CDR3 runs 14 residues. Germline V gene lookup returns CDR1 SGHNT and CDR2 YYREEE (reference sequence). J lost 5 bases, V lost 4 bases, and 8 bases had no gene match. CDR3 in DNA: TGTGCCAGCAGCAAACAGGGGATTCGGACTGAAGCTTTCTTT. Translation: CASSKQGIRTEAFF.

At least ten counts were recorded for this clonotype. V gene TRBV20-1 combines with J gene TRBJ2-7, with D perhaps matching TRBD2 (6 bases). The length of the CDR3 is 13 residues. V gave up 0 bases and J gave up 4 bases, with 10 bases separating them. The germline CDR1 and CDR2 sequences are DFQATT and SNEGSKA (reference sequence). The CDR3 loop reads CSAREGLFYEQYF. In DNA form, the CDR3 reads TGCAGTGCTAGAGAGGGACTCTTTTACGAGCAGTACTTC.

This chain links TRBV25-1 with TRBJ2-3; TRBD2 matches 10 bases. CDR1 is MGHDK, CDR2 SYGVNS, per germline. The CDR3 is 15 residues long. The junction had 1 base not matched to a gene; V was cut back by 2 bases and J by 2 bases. The CDR3 protein is CASSESGGVTDTQYF. The CDR3 DNA reads as TGTGCCAGCAGTGAAAGCGGGGGGGTCACAGATACGCAGTATTTT.

The chain has TRBV5-5 and TRBJ2-1; TRBD1 or TRBD2 may be the D gene (5 bases each). The CDR3 length is 17 residues. The ends were cut back, 1 base at V and 4 bases at J, with 18 bases in the middle. The germline gives CDR1 SGHKS, CDR2 YYEKEE (reference sequence). The CDR3 bases are TGTGCCAGCAGCTTGATTGGGGTCCCGGGACGGTACAATGAGCAGTTCTTC. Protein: CASSLIGVPGRYNEQFF.

The table lists this clonotype with a few counts. This chain joins TRBV5-8 and TRBJ1-5, with no clear D. The CDR3 length is 15 residues. Per germline, CDR1 SGHTS and CDR2 YDEGEE. The V end lost 5 bases, the J end lost 1 base, and 13 bases lay between the germline ends. In DNA form, the CDR3 reads TGTGCCAGCAGAGGTAGAACGGGAAGCAATCAGCCCCAGCATTTT. This encodes CASRGRTGSNQPQHF.

The table lists this clonotype with many counts. This sequence joins TRBV27 and TRBJ1-1; 8 bases align to TRBD1. V lost 4 bases to trimming and J lost 0 bases; unmatched junction nucleotides: 13. The germline gives CDR1 MNHEY, CDR2 SMNVEV (reference sequence). The CDR3 consists of 18 residues. As DNA, the CDR3 is TGTGCCAGCAGTTCGTATCCGGACAGGGAGAACTTGAACACTGAAGCTTTCTTT. Amino acids: CASSSYPDRENLNTEAFF.

In its sample, this clonotype was seen many times. The chain is built from TRBV6-6 and TRBJ2-2; D not resolved. The germline gives CDR1 MNHNY, CDR2 SVGAGI (reference sequence). V lost 5 bases and J 11 bases, leaving 15 bases between the germline ends. The CDR3 totals 13 residues. The CDR3, as DNA: TGTGCCAGCAGTATCGGCAGTATTATAGAGCTGTTTTTT. Its translation: CASSIGSIIELFF.

This clonotype was recorded at least ten times. The chain links TRBV20-1 to TRBJ1-2; D remains ambiguous. V was clipped by 3 bases and J by 5 bases, with 10 bases between them. The CDR3 sequence is 12 residues long. CDR1 and CDR2 from the germline V gene are DFQATT and SNEGSKA (reference sequence). Written as DNA, the CDR3 is TGCAGTGCTAGCGCAGGAGGGTATGGCTACACCTTC. Protein sequence: CSASAGGYGYTF.

This clonotype showed up just a few times. This chain connects TRBV6-5 to TRBJ1-1, with 9 bases fitting TRBD1. The V gene's germline CDR1 is MNHEY and CDR2 SVGAGI. This CDR3 is 12 amino acids long. V lost 5 bases and J lost 10; bases outside the gene matches: 5. Here the CDR3 reads CASSTTGGRAFF. The CDR3 region has the DNA TGTGCCAGCAGTACGACAGGGGGAAGAGCTTTCTTT.

A word on this clonotype: A junction boundary mismatches the germline segment, possibly from a read error. This sequence joins TRBV20-1 and TRBJ1-2, with no clear D. Germline CDR1 reads DFQATT; CDR2 reads SNEGSKA (reference sequence). The CDR3 totals 13 residues. In nucleotides, the CDR3 is TGCAGTGCTAGAGGAGTAACCAACTATGGCGACACCTTC. Protein: CSARGVTNYGDTF.

This clonotype was counted between two and nine times. The rearrangement joins TRBV6-2 or TRBV6-3 to TRBJ2-3; the D gene is possibly TRBD2 (6 bases). CDR3 length: 17 amino acids. The germline V gene encodes CDR1 MNHEY and CDR2 SVGEGT. The V gene lost 4 bases and the J gene lost 2 bases, with 19 bases spanning the gap. The CDR3 DNA reads as TGTGCCAGCAGTTCCCTAGGGACTTCGCTTTCCACAGATACGCAGTATTTT. This gives the protein CASSSLGTSLSTDTQYF.

The chain joins TRBV7-6 to TRBJ2-3; D call uncertain. The CDR3 extends over 13 amino acids. Looked up from germline, CDR1 is SGHVS and CDR2 is FNYEAQ. Trimming stripped 1 base from V and 6 bases from J, with 8 bases between. This CDR3 reads CASSLGTTDTQYF. The CDR3, as DNA: TGTGCCAGCAGCTTAGGCACTACGGATACGCAGTATTTT.

The chain carries TRBV6-5 and TRBJ1-6, with 7 positions matching TRBD1. This CDR3 has 17 residues. CDR1 and CDR2 (germline): MNHEY, SVGAGI. Losses at the gene ends were 2 bases for V and 1 base for J; bases not matched to a gene: 5. The CDR3 spells CASSYDREVSYNSPLHF. The CDR3 DNA sequence: TGTGCCAGCAGTTACGACAGGGAGGTTTCCTATAATTCACCCCTCCACTTT.

This clonotype was detected many times. The chain couples TRBV27 to TRBJ2-1; 15 positions match TRBD2. The CDR3 totals 20 residues. CDR1 and CDR2 from the germline V gene are MNHEY and SMNVEV (reference sequence). V lost 0 bases to trimming and J lost 3 bases; unmatched junction nucleotides: 9. The CDR3 is CASSLSVWTSGGADYNEQFF. The CDR3 nucleotides read TGTGCCAGCAGTTTATCGGTTTGGACTAGCGGGGGGGCGGACTACAATGAGCAGTTCTTC.

This clonotype was observed at least ten times. The chain is built from TRBV3-1 and TRBJ2-2; D tentatively fits TRBD1 or TRBD2 (5 bases each). This CDR3 contains 18 residues. From germline, CDR1 is LGHDT and CDR2 YNNKEL (reference sequence). V lost 0 bases to trimming and J lost 6 bases, with 20 bases between them. In nucleotides, the CDR3 is TGTGCCAGCAGCCAAGAACTTGGGACCTCATTTGGTGCCGGGGAGCTGTTTTTT. As protein: CASSQELGTSFGAGELFF.

In this sample, this clonotype turned up many times. The rearrangement joins TRBV6-5 to TRBJ2-4, with 7 bases matching TRBD1. CDR3 length equals 16 residues. With 6 bases clipped from V and 0 bases from J, the junction kept 8 bases outside the gene matches. In germline, CDR1 is MNHEY, CDR2 SVGAGI. The CDR3 protein is CASSPGTDLAKNIQYF. Written as DNA, the CDR3 is TGTGCCAGCAGCCCCGGGACAGATCTAGCCAAAAACATTCAGTACTTC.

This clonotype was recorded many times. The rearrangement joins TRBV5-6 to TRBJ2-6, with D unresolved. CDR3 length equals 16 residues. In germline, CDR1 is SGHDT, CDR2 YYEEEE. Trimming took 3 bases from V and 0 from J, leaving 10 bases between them. The CDR3 coding sequence is TGTGCCAGCAGCTCAGGCATTAGCTCTGGGGCCAACGTCCTGACTTTC. Its translation: CASSSGISSGANVLTF.

This clonotype was observed many times. The gene calls are TRBV24-1 and TRBJ2-7; D not resolved. V was cut by 3 bases and J by 5 bases, with 13 bases left in between. The CDR3 covers 14 residues. Per germline, CDR1 KGHDR and CDR2 SFDVKD. The CDR3 sequence is CATSDPGLGDEQYF. CDR3 DNA sequence: TGTGCCACCAGTGATCCCGGCCTTGGGGACGAGCAGTACTTC.

This clonotype showed up just a few times. The chain is built from TRBV5-6 and TRBJ1-5; D not resolved. Trimming removed 2 bases from V and 4 bases from J, with 4 bases in between. The CDR3 has 12 amino acids. Germline V gene sequence: CDR1 SGHDT, CDR2 YYEEEE. The CDR3 coding sequence is TGTGCCAGCAGCTTTATGAATCAGCCCCAGCATTTT. As protein: CASSFMNQPQHF. Full variable domain (missing parts from reference TRBV5-6 and TRBJ1-5): DAGVTQSPTHLIKTRGQQVTLRCSPKSGHDTVSWYQQALGQGPQFIFQYYEEEERQRGNFPDRFSGHQFPNYSSELNVNALLLGDSALYLCASSFMNQPQHFGDGTRLSIL.

On this clonotype: A much larger clone lies a single base off, so this may be a read error. The rearrangement joins TRBV7-9 to TRBJ1-1; weak D call: TRBD1 (5 bases). Germline assignment: CDR1 SEHNR and CDR2 FQNEAQ (reference sequence). The CDR3 runs to 14 residues. Trimming shortened V by 4 bases and J by 6 bases, and 15 bases separated the two germline ends. This CDR3 is CASSYDGRGAEAFF. The CDR3 coding sequence is TGTGCCAGCAGCTATGACGGGAGGGGCGCTGAAGCTTTCTTT.